Shown below are 28 T cell receptor beta chains from a single sample sequenced in a study of T cells in narcolepsy. The assay was immunoSEQ multiplex PCR, and TCRdb's table has in-frame clones only and misses some. The sample lists 27,000 or so clones; roughly nine tenths were seen once. Sequencing was done on a sample of CD45RA- memory CD4+ T cells from PBMCs. These receptors all come from a human donor with narcolepsy.

The V gene is TRBV6-5, the J gene TRBJ2-3; either TRBD1 or TRBD2 may supply D (5 bases each). The CDR3 loop spans 14 amino acids. Germline assignment: CDR1 MNHEY and CDR2 SVGAGI. V lost 4 bases and J 4 bases, leaving 12 bases between the germline ends. The DNA of the CDR3 is TGTGCCAGCAGTTTCGCAGGGAGCGCAGATACGCAGTATTTT. This sequence encodes CASSFAGSADTQYF.

As for this clone: At the DNA level, this CDR3 is encoded by other sequences in the same sample as well. The gene calls are TRBV19 and TRBJ1-6, with 7 bases that match TRBD1. With V trimmed by 3 bases and J by 8 bases, 4 bases remained unmatched. This CDR3 contains 14 residues. Germline CDR1 and CDR2: LNHDA and SQIVND (reference sequence). The CDR3: CASSIVTGDSPLHF. CDR3 in DNA: TGTGCCAGTAGTATTGTTACAGGGGATTCACCCCTCCACTTT.

Regarding this clone: One junction end does not reproduce the germline sequence, and a read error may be involved. V gene TRBV29-1 combines with J gene TRBJ1-3; weak D call: TRBD1 (5 bases). The CDR3 has 11 amino acids. CDR1 SQVTM and CDR2 ANQGSEA come from the germline V gene. The CDR3 sequence is CGAGSGNTIYF. The CDR3 DNA follows: TGTGGGGCCGGCTCTGGAAACACCATATATTTT.

This chain uses TRBV8-2 with TRBJ1-2. TRBV8-2 is termed a pseudogene. There are 15 residues in the CDR3. CDR3 nucleotides: TGTGGCACTCTCCTTAGGATAACGAAGACCTATGGCTACACCTTC. This gives the protein CGTLLRITKTYGYTF.

The chain joins TRBV6-1 to TRBJ1-1; no clear D. Trimming removed 5 bases from V and 7 bases from J, with 11 bases in between. CDR3 length: 12 amino acids. The germline V gene encodes CDR1 MNHNS and CDR2 SASEGT. DNA of the CDR3: TGTGCCAGCAGTTTAGGGATCCTTGAAGCTTTCTTT. Encoded protein: CASSLGILEAFF.

The chain has TRBV7-8 and TRBJ1-2; D is possibly TRBD1 (5 bases). Germline V gene sequence: CDR1 SGHVS, CDR2 FQNEAQ. CDR3 size: 14 residues. Deletions cut 5 bases from V and 7 bases from J, with 17 bases between. CDR3 amino acids: CASSDGPGPRGYTF. The DNA for the CDR3 is TGTGCCAGCAGCGACGGACCAGGGCCGCGTGGCTACACCTTC.

The chain links TRBV5-1 to TRBJ2-1, with TRBD2 matching over 9 bases. CDR3 size: 15 residues. Germline V CDR1 and CDR2: SGHRS, YFSETQ. The V and J ends lost 2 bases and 1 base, in that order; junction bases with no gene match: 1. DNA for the CDR3: TGCGCCAGCAGCTTTAGCGGGGGTTCCTACAATGAGCAGTTCTTC. Protein product: CASSFSGGSYNEQFF.

The chain uses TRBV7-9 and TRBJ2-7; the match to TRBD2 covers 8 bases. The germline CDR1 and CDR2 sequences are SEHNR and FQNEAQ (reference sequence). The J segment lost 3 bases and the V segment lost 4 bases, leaving 5 bases of the junction unmatched. This CDR3 region has 14 residues. The CDR3 loop is CASSSPGLVYEQYF. CDR3 nucleotides: TGTGCCAGCAGCTCACCGGGACTAGTCTACGAGCAGTACTTC.

CDR3: CASSRGKQGFDPQETQYF. The CDR3 coding sequence is TGCGCCAGCAGCCGGGGGAAACAGGGCTTCGACCCACAAGAGACCCAGTACTTC. The genes are TRBV5-1 and TRBJ2-5; the D gene could be TRBD1 or TRBD2 (6 bases each). This CDR3 comprises 18 residues. The V end was cut by 4 bases, the J end by 2 bases, with 24 bases between. Germline V lookup: CDR1 SGHRS, CDR2 YFSETQ.

The V gene is TRBV6-1, the J gene TRBJ2-5, with a possible D match to TRBD2 (7 bases). CDR1 and CDR2 (germline): MNHNS, SASEGT. The CDR3 covers 15 residues. V lost 5 bases and J lost 5, with 18 bases in between. CDR3 in amino acids: CASSPQPGGRETQYF. In nucleotides, the CDR3 is TGTGCCAGCAGTCCCCAGCCGGGGGGCAGGGAGACCCAGTACTTC.

V gene TRBV5-1 combines with J gene TRBJ1-1; 7 nucleotides line up with TRBD1. CDR1 is SGHRS and CDR2 is YFSETQ in the germline V gene. Trimming took 0 bases from V and 9 from J; bases not matched to a gene: 8. This CDR3 contains 14 residues. This CDR3 reads CASSLVLGQEKAFF. DNA of the CDR3: TGCGCCAGCAGCTTGGTCTTAGGACAGGAGAAAGCTTTCTTT.

The chain joins TRBV19 to TRBJ1-1; tentative D call: TRBD1 (5 bases). CDR3 size: 12 residues. V lost 4 bases, J lost 5 bases, and 8 bases lay in between. Germline V gene lookup returns CDR1 LNHDA and CDR2 SQIVND (reference sequence). CDR3 sequence: CASSKGRTEAFF. CDR3 bases: TGTGCCAGTAGTAAGGGGCGTACTGAAGCTTTCTTT.

This chain uses TRBV7-9 with TRBJ2-5; D is possibly TRBD1 or TRBD2 (5 bases each). The DNA end lines up better with TRBJ2-7; the J call may be wrong. This CDR3 spans 18 amino acids. Germline V gives CDR1 SEHNR, CDR2 FQNEAQ (reference sequence). The CDR3 is CASSYRRAGTLQTYEQYF. In DNA form, the CDR3 reads TGTGCCAGCAGCTACAGAAGGGCCGGGACCCTTCAGACCTACGAGCAGTACTTC.

This clone has just one count. This chain uses TRBV5-1 with TRBJ1-1; 7 bases are a match to TRBD1. The V gene's germline CDR1 is SGHRS and CDR2 YFSETQ. The CDR3 runs 16 residues. V was pared by 2 bases and J by 4 bases, with 11 bases of the junction left unmatched. CDR3: CASSLPPGGPITEAFF. In nucleotides, the CDR3 is TGCGCCAGCAGCTTACCCCCAGGGGGGCCAATCACTGAAGCTTTCTTT.

The J gene is TRBJ2-4, the V gene TRBV12-5; tentative D call: TRBD2 (5 bases). This CDR3 region has 14 residues. Trimming removed 5 bases from V and 10 bases from J, with 18 bases in between. Germline-derived CDR1 and CDR2 are LGHNT and FRNRAP. The DNA for the CDR3 is TGTGCTAGTGGTCCTCCCACCGGGGTCGAGATTCAGTACTTC. It specifies CASGPPTGVEIQYF.

The chain is built from TRBV5-4 and TRBJ2-3; D gene ambiguous. The V end was cut by 1 base, the J end by 2 bases, with 5 bases between. The CDR3 has 13 residues. The germline V gene encodes CDR1 SGHNT and CDR2 YYREEE (reference sequence). The CDR3 spells CASSLTATDTQYF. CDR3 DNA: TGTGCCAGCAGCTTGACAGCCACAGATACGCAGTATTTT.

The rearrangement joins TRBV19 to TRBJ2-5, with D possibly being TRBD1 or TRBD2 (5 bases each). Germline V gene lookup returns CDR1 LNHDA and CDR2 SQIVND (reference sequence). V was pared by 7 bases and J by 2 bases, with 11 bases between. This CDR3 is 13 amino acids long. This CDR3 reads CASTPGRQETQYF. The DNA for the CDR3 is TGTGCCAGTACCCCGGGGCGGCAAGAGACCCAGTACTTC.

About this clone itself: Other nucleotide sequences in the sample specify the same CDR3. The chain has TRBV4-1 and TRBJ2-1; unclear D gene. V shed 3 bases and J shed 0 bases, with 9 bases lying between them. The CDR3 has 15 residues. Germline V gene lookup returns CDR1 MGHRA and CDR2 YSYEKL. The CDR3 loop is CASSQQRNSYNEQFF. For the CDR3, the DNA is TGCGCCAGCAGCCAGCAGAGAAACTCCTACAATGAGCAGTTCTTC.

The chain uses TRBV19 and TRBJ2-2; TRBD1 or TRBD2 may be the D gene (5 bases each). CDR3 size: 15 residues. V lost 5 bases to trimming and J lost 8 bases, with 18 bases between them. Germline CDR1 and CDR2: LNHDA and SQIVND (reference sequence). The DNA for the CDR3 is TGTGCCAGTAGTTGGGGACGGCCTTTGGCAGGGGAGCTGTTTTTT. The encoded protein is CASSWGRPLAGELFF. The variable domain in full, with the rest retrieved from reference TRBV19 and TRBJ2-2, is DGGITQSPKYLFRKEGQNVTLSCEQNLNHDAMYWYRQDPGQGLRLIYYSQIVNDFQKGDIAEGYSVSREKKESFPLTVTSAQKNPTAFYLCASSWGRPLAGELFFGEGSRLTVL.

This chain connects TRBV7-6 to TRBJ2-1; 10 bases match TRBD1. CDR1 is SGHVS and CDR2 is FNYEAQ in the germline V gene. Trimming at V came to 3 bases and at J to 7 bases, leaving 24 bases not matched to a gene. This CDR3 region has 21 residues. CDR3 sequence reads: CASSFSQLGQGWRGAGNEQFF. The DNA of the CDR3 is TGTGCCAGCAGCTTCAGCCAATTGGGACAGGGGTGGCGGGGGGCCGGGAATGAGCAGTTCTTC.

This rearrangement joins TRBV5-5 to TRBJ1-2, with D unresolved. The CDR3 has 15 residues. The germline V and J ends were trimmed by 4 bases and 6 bases, with 19 bases remaining between them. Germline CDR1 and CDR2: SGHKS and YYEKEE (reference sequence). In DNA, the CDR3 is TGTGCCAGCAGCCCTGGGCCATTCCCTAGCCATGGCTACACCTTC. Amino acids: CASSPGPFPSHGYTF.

The chain uses TRBV10-1 and TRBJ1-5; 7 bases are a match to TRBD1. This CDR3 has 17 residues. V shed 7 bases, J shed 2 bases, and the junction held 14 bases outside the gene matches. Germline V CDR1 and CDR2: WNHNN, SYGVQD (reference sequence). Here the CDR3 DNA reads TGCGCCAGCAATTTAAGTCCGGGACAGATGGGCAATCAGCCCCAGCATTTT. Protein: CASNLSPGQMGNQPQHF.

As for this clone: The same CDR3 also results from other DNA sequences found in this sample. V and J are TRBV5-1 and TRBJ2-1; either TRBD1 or TRBD2 may fit D (6 bases each). Germline V gives CDR1 SGHRS, CDR2 YFSETQ. There are 16 residues in the CDR3. The V gene lost 0 bases and the J gene lost 5 bases, with 15 bases spanning the gap. CDR3 region: CASSLGGGGGHNEQFF. In DNA form, the CDR3 reads TGCGCCAGCAGCTTGGGAGGTGGAGGGGGACACAATGAGCAGTTCTTC.

This rearrangement joins TRBV5-8 to TRBJ2-7, with D perhaps TRBD1 (8 bases). CDR3 length: 14 residues. Trimming removed 5 bases from V and 4 bases from J, with 16 bases in between. The germline gives CDR1 SGHTS, CDR2 YDEGEE. The CDR3 DNA reads as TGTGCCAGCAGACCCGGACAGGGAGGGTACGAGCAGTACGTC. It translates to CASRPGQGGYEQYV.

The V gene is TRBV15, the J gene TRBJ1-1; D remains unclear. Germline V lookup: CDR1 LNHNV, CDR2 YYDKDF (reference sequence). The V gene lost 0 bases and the J gene lost 1 base, with 9 bases spanning the gap. The CDR3 length is 15 residues. DNA of the CDR3: TGTGCCACCAGCAGAGATAGGTCGGGGAACACTGAAGCTTTCTTT. Protein sequence: CATSRDRSGNTEAFF.

This sequence joins TRBV18 and TRBJ2-2, with D unclear. From germline, CDR1 is KGHSH and CDR2 LQKENI. With 3 bases removed from V and 4 bases from J, the gap between germline ends came to 6 bases. This CDR3 contains 13 residues. The CDR3 nucleotides are TGTGCCAGCTCACCGGGGTCCACCGGGGAGCTGTTTTTT. Encoded protein: CASSPGSTGELFF.

The rearrangement uses TRBV19 and TRBJ1-2; D ambiguous. The CDR3 runs to 14 residues. Germline assignment: CDR1 LNHDA and CDR2 SQIVND (reference sequence). V was clipped by 4 bases and J by 4 bases, with 13 bases between them. The CDR3 DNA sequence: TGTGCCAGTAGTAGGGCCCCTAGCCCCTATGGCTACACCTTC. It is translated as CASSRAPSPYGYTF.

This rearrangement joins TRBV6-1 to TRBJ1-4; D possibly corresponds to TRBD1 (5 bases). Germline values: CDR1 MNHNS, CDR2 SASEGT. The CDR3 loop spans 15 amino acids. With 5 bases removed from V and 0 bases from J, the gap between germline ends came to 10 bases. Here the CDR3 DNA reads TGTGCCAGCAGTCTACAGGTTGCAACTAATGAAAAACTGTTTTTT. It codes for CASSLQVATNEKLFF.